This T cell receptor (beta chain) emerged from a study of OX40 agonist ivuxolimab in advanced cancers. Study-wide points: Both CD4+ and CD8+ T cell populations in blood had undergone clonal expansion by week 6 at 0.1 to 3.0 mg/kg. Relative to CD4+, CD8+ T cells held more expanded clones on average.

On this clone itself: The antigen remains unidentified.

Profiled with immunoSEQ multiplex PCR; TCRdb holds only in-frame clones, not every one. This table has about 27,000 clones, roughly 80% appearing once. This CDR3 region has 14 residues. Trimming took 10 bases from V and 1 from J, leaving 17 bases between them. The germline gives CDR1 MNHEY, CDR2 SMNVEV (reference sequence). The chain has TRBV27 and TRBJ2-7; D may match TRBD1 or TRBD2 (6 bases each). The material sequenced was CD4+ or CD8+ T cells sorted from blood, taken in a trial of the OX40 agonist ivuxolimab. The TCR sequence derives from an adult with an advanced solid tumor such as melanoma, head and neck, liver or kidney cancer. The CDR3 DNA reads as TGTGCCACCCAATGGGGGGCTGGGTCCTACGAGCAGTACTTC. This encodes CATQWGAGSYEQYF.